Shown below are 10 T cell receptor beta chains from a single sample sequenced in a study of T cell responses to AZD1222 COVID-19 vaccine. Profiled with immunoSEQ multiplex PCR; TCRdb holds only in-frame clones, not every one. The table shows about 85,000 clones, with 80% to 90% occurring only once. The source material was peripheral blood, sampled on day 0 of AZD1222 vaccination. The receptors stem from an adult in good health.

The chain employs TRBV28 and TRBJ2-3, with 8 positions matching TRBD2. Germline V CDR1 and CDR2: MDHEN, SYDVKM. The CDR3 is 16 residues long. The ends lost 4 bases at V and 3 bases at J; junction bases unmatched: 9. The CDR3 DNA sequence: TGTGCCAGCAGTTCCCCCCGAGGCGGGAGGACAGATACGCAGTATTTT. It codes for CASSSPRGGRTDTQYF.

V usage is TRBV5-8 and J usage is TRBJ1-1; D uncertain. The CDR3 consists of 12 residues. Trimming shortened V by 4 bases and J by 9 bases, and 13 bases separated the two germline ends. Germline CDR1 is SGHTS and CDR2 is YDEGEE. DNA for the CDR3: TGTGCCAGCAGCCATCGGGTGAATAAAGCTTTCTTT. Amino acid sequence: CASSHRVNKAFF.

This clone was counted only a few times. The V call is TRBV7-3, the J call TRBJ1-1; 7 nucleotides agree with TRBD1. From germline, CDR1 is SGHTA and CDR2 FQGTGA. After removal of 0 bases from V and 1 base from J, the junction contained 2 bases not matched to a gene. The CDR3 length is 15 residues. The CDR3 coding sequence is TGTGCCAGCAGCTTAACAGGGGGCGCGAACACTGAAGCTTTCTTT. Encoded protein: CASSLTGGANTEAFF. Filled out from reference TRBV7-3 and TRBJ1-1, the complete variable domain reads GAGVSQTPSNKVTEKGKYVELRCDPISGHTALYWYRQSLGQGPEFLIYFQGTGAADDSGLPNDRFFAVRPEGSVSTLKIQRTERGDSAVYLCASSLTGGANTEAFFGQGTRLTVV.

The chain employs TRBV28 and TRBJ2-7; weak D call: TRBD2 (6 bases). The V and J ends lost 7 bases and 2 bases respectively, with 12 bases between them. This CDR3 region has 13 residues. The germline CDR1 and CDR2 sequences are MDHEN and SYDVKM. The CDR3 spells CASKEGRTYEQYF. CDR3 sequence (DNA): TGTGCCAGCAAGGAGGGGCGGACCTACGAGCAGTACTTC.

The CDR3 DNA reads as TGCGCCAGCAGCGGACTCAAGGCCAATGAAAAACTGTTTTTT. Amino acid sequence: CASSGLKANEKLFF. The gene calls are TRBV10-1 and TRBJ1-4; no clear D. The CDR3 runs to 14 residues. Trimming shortened V by 6 bases and J by 5 bases, and 13 bases separated the two germline ends. The germline V gene has CDR1 WNHNN and CDR2 SYGVQD (reference sequence).

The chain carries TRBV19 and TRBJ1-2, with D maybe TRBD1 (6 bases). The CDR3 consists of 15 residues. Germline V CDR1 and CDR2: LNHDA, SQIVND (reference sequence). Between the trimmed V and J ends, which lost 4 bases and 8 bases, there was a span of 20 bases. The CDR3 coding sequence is TGTGCCAGTAGTACCAGGGGTCTCAACGGCCAGGGCTACACCTTC. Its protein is CASSTRGLNGQGYTF.

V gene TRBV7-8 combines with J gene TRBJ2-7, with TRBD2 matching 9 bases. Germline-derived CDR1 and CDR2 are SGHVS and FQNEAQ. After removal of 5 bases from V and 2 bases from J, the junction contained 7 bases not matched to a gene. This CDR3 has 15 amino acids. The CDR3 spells CASSLLTSGAYEQYF. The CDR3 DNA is TGTGCCAGCAGCCTACTGACTAGCGGAGCCTACGAGCAGTACTTC.

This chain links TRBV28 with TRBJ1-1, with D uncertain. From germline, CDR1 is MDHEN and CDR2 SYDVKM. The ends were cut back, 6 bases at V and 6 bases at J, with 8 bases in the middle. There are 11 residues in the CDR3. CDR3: CASRRTAEAFF. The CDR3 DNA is TGTGCCAGCAGACGGACGGCTGAAGCTTTCTTT.

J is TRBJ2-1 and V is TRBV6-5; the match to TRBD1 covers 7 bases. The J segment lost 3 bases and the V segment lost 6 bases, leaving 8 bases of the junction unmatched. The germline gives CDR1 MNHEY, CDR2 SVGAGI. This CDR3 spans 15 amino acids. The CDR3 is CASRFDRDLYNEQFF. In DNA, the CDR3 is TGTGCCAGCAGATTTGACAGGGACCTCTACAATGAGCAGTTCTTC.

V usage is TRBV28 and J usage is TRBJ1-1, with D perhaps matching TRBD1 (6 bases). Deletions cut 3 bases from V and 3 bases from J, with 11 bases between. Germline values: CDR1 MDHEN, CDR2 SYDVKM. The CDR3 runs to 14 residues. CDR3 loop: CASSFRGADTEAFF. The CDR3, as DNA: TGTGCCAGCAGTTTTCGGGGGGCGGACACTGAAGCTTTCTTT.